These T cell receptor beta chains were read from a single sample in a study of T cell repertoires in cytomegalovirus infection. TCRdb independently ran MiXCR on the reads; one entry per CDR3 protein. This sample has approximately 910,000 distinct CDR3 sequences, with around 30% found just once. Their cognate antigens are unknown. This specimen was cultured CD8+ T cells from PBMCs, taken from culture after CMV antigen stimulation. These receptor sequences come from a human donor in good health (CMV status not recorded). Some clones in this sample may be carry-over from other donors' samples. Both conserved end residues are part of each CDR3. The D gene is left open where the match is weak. Some rows have no size entry. The others give once, few or many, or a class for an expanded clone.

v_call,d_call,clone_size,j_call,cdr3_nt,cdr3_aa
TRBV25-1,NA,NA,TRBJ2-3,TGTGCCAGCAGTTTCGGGGATGGGGCGCAGTATTTT,CASSFGDGAQYF
TRBV6-1,NA,NA,TRBJ1-3,TGTGCCAGCGAAGGAATGACCTTTGGAAACACCATATATTTT,CASEGMTFGNTIYF
TRBV2,NA,NA,TRBJ1-6,TGTGCCAGCAGTGATATGGGGCCCTCCTATAATTCACCCCTCCACTTT,CASSDMGPSYNSPLHF
TRBV12-3/TRBV12-4,TRBD2,few,TRBJ2-2,TGTGCCAGCAGTTTCGGGGGGTTCGGGGAGCTGTTTTTT,CASSFGGFGELFF
TRBV12-5,NA,NA,TRBJ1-1,TGTGCTAGTGGTTTGAGCAGGGCCACTGAAGCTTTCTTT,CASGLSRATEAFF
TRBV10-3,TRBD1,NA,TRBJ2-3,TGTGCCATCAGCCAACAGGGGATGAGCACAGATACGCAGTATTTT,CAISQQGMSTDTQYF
TRBV7-6,NA,NA,TRBJ2-7,TGTGCCAGCAGCTTAGAGGGGAGCGAGCAGTACTTC,CASSLEGSEQYF
TRBV28,TRBD2,few,TRBJ2-5,TGTGCCAGCAGTCAGACTAGCGGGGGGGCCAAGACCCAGTACTTC,CASSQTSGGAKTQYF
TRBV7-9,NA,NA,TRBJ1-1,TGTGCCAGCAGCTTAGCCGGGGGTTCGGCTTTCTTT,CASSLAGGSAFF
TRBV12-3/TRBV12-4,NA,many,TRBJ1-5,TGTGCCAGCAGTCCCGGGGGTCGGAATCAGCCCCAGCATTTT,CASSPGGRNQPQHF
TRBV27,TRBD1,NA,TRBJ2-7,TGTGCCAGCAGTTTATCGGAGACAGGGGGCGTCTACGAGCAGTACTTC,CASSLSETGGVYEQYF
TRBV13,TRBD1,NA,TRBJ2-7,TGTGCCAGCAGCCCCAGGACAGTGACAGGGACCTACGAGCAGTACTTC,CASSPRTVTGTYEQYF
TRBV18,NA,NA,TRBJ2-1,TGTGCCAGCTCAACCTCCATCGACGAGCAGTTCTTC,CASSTSIDEQFF
TRBV5-6,TRBD1,NA,TRBJ1-6,TGTGCCAGCACCAACGACAGGGCCTATAATTCACCCCTCCACTTT,CASTNDRAYNSPLHF
TRBV6-4,TRBD1,few,TRBJ2-2,TGTGCCAGCAGTGAATCCGGACAGGGGTCCGGGGAGCTGTTTTTT,CASSESGQGSGELFF
TRBV28,NA,once,TRBJ2-3,TGTGCCAGCAACCCCTCGGAGGGGCGAGATACGCAGTATTTT,CASNPSEGRDTQYF
TRBV24-1,NA,NA,TRBJ1-4,TGTGCCACCAGTGATTTCGGAGAGGAAAAACTGTTTTTT,CATSDFGEEKLFF
TRBV11-2,NA,NA,TRBJ1-3,TGTGCCAGCAGCTTATGGGTCAAAAGCTCTGGAAACACCATATATTTT,CASSLWVKSSGNTIYF
TRBV7-6,NA,many,TRBJ2-1,TGTGCCAGCAGCTTAGACCCAGCGGGTCTCGAGCAGTTCTTC,CASSLDPAGLEQFF
TRBV27,NA,few,TRBJ2-1,TGTGCCAGCAGCCAAGGGGGATCTCGGCAGTTCTTC,CASSQGGSRQFF
TRBV7-2,TRBD2,NA,TRBJ2-3,TGTGCCAGCAGCTTAGGGGGCGGGGCGGGGGGTTCCTGGGATACGCAGTATTTT,CASSLGGGAGGSWDTQYF
TRBV5-5,TRBD2,few,TRBJ2-5,TGTGCCAGCAGCTTGGCGCTCCGGGGAGGGCAAGAGACCCAGTACTTC,CASSLALRGGQETQYF
TRBV27,NA,NA,TRBJ1-1,TGTGCCAGCGGATTTACCGTCGTCACTGAAGCTTTCTTT,CASGFTVVTEAFF
TRBV6-5,NA,NA,TRBJ1-1,TGTGCCAACAGTTTAGGGGGTGAAGCTTTCTTT,CANSLGGEAFF
TRBV10-3,TRBD2,NA,TRBJ2-3,TGTGCCATCAGTGATATTCTGACTAGCGGGGGGGCAACAGATACGCAGTATTTT,CAISDILTSGGATDTQYF
TRBV6-5,NA,few,TRBJ1-1,TGTGCCAGCAGTTACTCCATGGGAACTGGAACTGAAGCTTTCTTT,CASSYSMGTGTEAFF
TRBV28,NA,NA,TRBJ1-6,TGTGCCAGCAGTTACGCAGGTGGCTCACCCCTCCACTTT,CASSYAGGSPLHF
TRBV18,NA,few,TRBJ2-3,TGTGCCAGCTCACCACAGCGGTCTAGCACAGATACGCAGTATTTT,CASSPQRSSTDTQYF
TRBV7-6,NA,few,TRBJ1-4,TGTGCCAGCAGCCCGGGTCCACTCGATGAAAAACTGTTTTTT,CASSPGPLDEKLFF
TRBV7-9,NA,NA,TRBJ2-7,TGTGCCAGCAGCTTAGTGGCGCTACCAATTTTCTACGAGCAGTACTTC,CASSLVALPIFYEQYF
TRBV4-3,NA,NA,TRBJ1-2,TGCGCCAGCAGCCAAGAATGGGGCATCCCTCGGGTCTACACCTTC,CASSQEWGIPRVYTF
TRBV29-1,NA,NA,TRBJ1-2,TGCAGCGTTGAAGATAGGTCAGGGTTCCTCTATGGCTACACCTTC,CSVEDRSGFLYGYTF
TRBV19,NA,few,TRBJ2-3,TGTGCCAGTAGGCCGGGACCACACACAGATACGCAGTATTTT,CASRPGPHTDTQYF
TRBV19,NA,NA,TRBJ1-5,TGTGCCAGTGGCACAGGGACACCCAATCAGCCCCAGCATTTT,CASGTGTPNQPQHF
TRBV6-1,NA,many,TRBJ1-1,TGTGCCAGCAGTGAGTGGGTCAACACTGAAGCTTTCTTT,CASSEWVNTEAFF
TRBV27,TRBD1,few,TRBJ1-2,TGTGCCAGCAGGGATCAATTGACAGGGTTGAGCGGCTACACCTTC,CASRDQLTGLSGYTF
TRBV5-1,TRBD1,few,TRBJ1-1,TGCGCCAGCAGCCATAACAGGGGTGGTAAGAACACTGAAGCTTTCTTT,CASSHNRGGKNTEAFF
TRBV20-1,NA,NA,TRBJ1-5,TGCAGTGGGCGTGGGGGCTATAGCAATCAGCCCCAGCATTTT,CSGRGGYSNQPQHF
TRBV7-9,NA,few,TRBJ2-5,TGTGCCAGCAGGTTGAGTGGTCAAGAGACCCAGTACTTC,CASRLSGQETQYF
TRBV12-3/TRBV12-4,TRBD1,few,TRBJ2-2,TGTGCCAGCAGTGAACAGGGGGCGGGGACCGGGGAGCTGTTTTTT,CASSEQGAGTGELFF
TRBV2,TRBD2,NA,TRBJ2-3,TGTGCCAGCAGTGAGTCCGGGGGGGCATCCGATACGCAGTATTTT,CASSESGGASDTQYF
TRBV7-6,NA,few,TRBJ1-1,TGTGCCAGCAGCCAGAGGGGGGGAACCGCGGAAGCTTTCTTT,CASSQRGGTAEAFF
TRBV4-1,NA,NA,TRBJ2-3,TGCGCCAGCAGCCACCCGCGGGCAGGGCTCACAGATACGCAGTATTTT,CASSHPRAGLTDTQYF
TRBV6-2/TRBV6-3,NA,NA,TRBJ1-1,TGTGCCAGCAGGGTAACCCCGCAAGAGGCCATGAGCACTGAAGCTTTCTTT,CASRVTPQEAMSTEAFF
TRBV29-1,NA,NA,TRBJ1-2,TGCAGCGTTGAAGATCCGCGGGACACATATGGCTACACCTTC,CSVEDPRDTYGYTF
TRBV10-2,NA,NA,TRBJ2-5,TGCGCCAGCAGTGAATTCCCCTTAAAAAGGGTCCAAGAGACCCAGTACTTC,CASSEFPLKRVQETQYF